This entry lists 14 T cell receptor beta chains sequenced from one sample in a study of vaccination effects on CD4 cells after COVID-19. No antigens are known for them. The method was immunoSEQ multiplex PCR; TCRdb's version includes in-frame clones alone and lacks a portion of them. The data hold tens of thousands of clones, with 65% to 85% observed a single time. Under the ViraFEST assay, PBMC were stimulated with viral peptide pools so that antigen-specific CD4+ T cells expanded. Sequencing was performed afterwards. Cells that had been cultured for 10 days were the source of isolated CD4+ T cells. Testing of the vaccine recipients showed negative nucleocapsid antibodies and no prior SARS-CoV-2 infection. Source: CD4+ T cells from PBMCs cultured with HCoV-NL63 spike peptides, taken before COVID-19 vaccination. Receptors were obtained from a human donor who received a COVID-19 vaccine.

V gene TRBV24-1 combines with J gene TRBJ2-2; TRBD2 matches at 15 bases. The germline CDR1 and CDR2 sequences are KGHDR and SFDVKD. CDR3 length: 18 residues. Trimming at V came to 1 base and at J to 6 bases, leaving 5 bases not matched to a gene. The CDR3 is CATSDFGLAGGYSGELFF. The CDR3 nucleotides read TGTGCCACCAGTGATTTCGGACTAGCGGGGGGGTACTCCGGGGAGCTGTTTTTT.

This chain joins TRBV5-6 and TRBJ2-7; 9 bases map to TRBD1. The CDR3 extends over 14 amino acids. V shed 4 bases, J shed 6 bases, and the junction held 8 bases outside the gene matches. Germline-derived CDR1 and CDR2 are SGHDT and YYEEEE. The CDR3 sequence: CASSPWTGVGEQYV. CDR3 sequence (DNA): TGTGCCAGCAGCCCCTGGACAGGGGTAGGCGAGCAGTACGTC.

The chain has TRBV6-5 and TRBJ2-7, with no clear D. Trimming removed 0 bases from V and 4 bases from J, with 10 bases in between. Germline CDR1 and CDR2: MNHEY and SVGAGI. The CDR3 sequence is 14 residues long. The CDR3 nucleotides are TGTGCCAGCAGTTACTCGATCGTGGGGTACGAGCAGTACGTC. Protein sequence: CASSYSIVGYEQYV.

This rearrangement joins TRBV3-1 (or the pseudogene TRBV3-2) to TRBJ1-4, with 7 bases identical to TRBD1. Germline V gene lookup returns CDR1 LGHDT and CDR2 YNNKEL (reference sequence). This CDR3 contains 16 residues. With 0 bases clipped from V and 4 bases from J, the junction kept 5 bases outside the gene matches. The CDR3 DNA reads TGTGCCAGCAGCCAAGATACCGGGACAGATAATGAAAAACTGTTTTTT. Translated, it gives CASSQDTGTDNEKLFF.

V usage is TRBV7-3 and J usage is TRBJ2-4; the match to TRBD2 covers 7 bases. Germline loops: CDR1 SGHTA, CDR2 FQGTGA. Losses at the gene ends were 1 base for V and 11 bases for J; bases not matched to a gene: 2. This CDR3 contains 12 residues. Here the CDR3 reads CASSLIGGVQYF. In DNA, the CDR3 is TGTGCCAGCAGCTTAATTGGGGGGGTTCAGTACTTC. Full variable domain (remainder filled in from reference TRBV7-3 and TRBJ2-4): GAGVSQTPSNKVTEKGKYVELRCDPISGHTALYWYRQSLGQGPEFLIYFQGTGAADDSGLPNDRFFAVRPEGSVSTLKIQRTERGDSAVYLCASSLIGGVQYFGAGTRLSVL.

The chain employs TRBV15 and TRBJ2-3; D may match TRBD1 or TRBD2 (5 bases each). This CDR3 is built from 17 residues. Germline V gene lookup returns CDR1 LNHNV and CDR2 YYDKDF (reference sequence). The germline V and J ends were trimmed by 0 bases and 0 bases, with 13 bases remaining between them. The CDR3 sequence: CATSRDFGGPSTDTQYF. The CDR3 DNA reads TGTGCCACCAGCAGAGATTTTGGGGGTCCTAGCACAGATACGCAGTATTTT.

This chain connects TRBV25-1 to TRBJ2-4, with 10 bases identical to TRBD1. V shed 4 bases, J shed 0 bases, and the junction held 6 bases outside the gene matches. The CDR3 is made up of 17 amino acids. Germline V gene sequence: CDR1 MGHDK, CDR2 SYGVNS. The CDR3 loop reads CASSAGQGTLAKNIQYF. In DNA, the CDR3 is TGTGCCAGCAGTGCGGGACAGGGGACCTTAGCCAAAAACATTCAGTACTTC. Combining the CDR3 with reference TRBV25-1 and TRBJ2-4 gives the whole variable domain EADIYQTPRYLVIGTGKKITLECSQTMGHDKMYWYQQDPGMELHLIHYSYGVNSTEKGDLSSESTVSRIRTEHFPLTLESARPSHTSQYLCASSAGQGTLAKNIQYFGAGTRLSVL.

The CDR3 nucleotides read TGTGCCAGCAGTTTACAAGGCTACAATGAGCAGTTCTTC. Translating it yields CASSLQGYNEQFF. The chain couples TRBV12-3 or TRBV12-4 to TRBJ2-1; D gene unclear. This CDR3 region has 13 residues. V dropped 2 bases and J dropped 3 bases, with 5 bases sitting between them.

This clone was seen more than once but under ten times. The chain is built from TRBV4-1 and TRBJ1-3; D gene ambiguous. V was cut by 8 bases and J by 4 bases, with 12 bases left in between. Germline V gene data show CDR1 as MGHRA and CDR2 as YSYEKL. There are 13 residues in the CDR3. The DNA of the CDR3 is TGCGCCAGCGTGGGTCTGCCCGGAAACACCATATATTTT. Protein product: CASVGLPGNTIYF.

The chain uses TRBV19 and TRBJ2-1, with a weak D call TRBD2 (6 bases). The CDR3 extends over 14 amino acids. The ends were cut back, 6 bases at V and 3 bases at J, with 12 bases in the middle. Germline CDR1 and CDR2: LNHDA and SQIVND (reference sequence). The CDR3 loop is CASRDGRYYNEQFF. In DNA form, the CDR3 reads TGTGCCAGTAGGGACGGGAGATACTACAATGAGCAGTTCTTC.

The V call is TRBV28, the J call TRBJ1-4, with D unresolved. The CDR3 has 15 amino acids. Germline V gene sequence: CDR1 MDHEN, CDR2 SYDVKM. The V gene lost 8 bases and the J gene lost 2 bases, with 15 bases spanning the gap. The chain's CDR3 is CASGAPVGTNEKLFF. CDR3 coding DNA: TGTGCCAGCGGAGCTCCCGTCGGGACTAATGAAAAACTGTTTTTT.

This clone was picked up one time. The CDR3, as DNA: TGTGCCAGTACACCACAAGTTTCTGGAAACACCATATATTTT. Translation: CASTPQVSGNTIYF. The chain joins TRBV19 to TRBJ1-3; D is undetermined. CDR1 LNHDA and CDR2 SQIVND come from the germline V gene (reference sequence). Trimming cost V 7 bases and J 1 base, with 11 bases left between them. The CDR3 totals 14 residues.

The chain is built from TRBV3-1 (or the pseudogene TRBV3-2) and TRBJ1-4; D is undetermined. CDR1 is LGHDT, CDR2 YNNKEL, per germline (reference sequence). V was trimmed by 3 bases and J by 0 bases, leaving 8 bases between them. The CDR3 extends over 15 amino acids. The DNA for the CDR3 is TGTGCCAGCAGCCAGGTTCCTACAACTAATGAAAAACTGTTTTTT. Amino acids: CASSQVPTTNEKLFF.

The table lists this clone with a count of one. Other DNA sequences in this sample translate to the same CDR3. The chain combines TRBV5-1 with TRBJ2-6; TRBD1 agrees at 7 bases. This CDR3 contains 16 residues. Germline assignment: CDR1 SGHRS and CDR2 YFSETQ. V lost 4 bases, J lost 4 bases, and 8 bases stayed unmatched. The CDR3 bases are TGCGCCAGCAGCGTAATGACAGGGTCCGGGGCCAACGTCCTGACTTTC. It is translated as CASSVMTGSGANVLTF.